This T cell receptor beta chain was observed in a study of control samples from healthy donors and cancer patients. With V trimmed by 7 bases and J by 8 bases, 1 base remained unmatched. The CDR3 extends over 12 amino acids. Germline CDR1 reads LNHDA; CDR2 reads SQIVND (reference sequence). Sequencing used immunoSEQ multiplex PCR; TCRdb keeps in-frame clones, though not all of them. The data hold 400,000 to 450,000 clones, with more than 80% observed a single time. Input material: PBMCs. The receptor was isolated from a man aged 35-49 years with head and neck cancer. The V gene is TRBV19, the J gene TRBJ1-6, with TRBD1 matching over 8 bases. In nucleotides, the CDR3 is TGTGCCAGTAACAGGGGGGATTCACCCCTCCACTTT. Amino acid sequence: CASNRGDSPLHF.